The rows below give T cell receptor beta chains drawn from one sample of a study of Ad26.COV2.S vaccination and SARS-CoV-2 variants. The protocol was immunoSEQ multiplex PCR, while the TCRdb copy is restricted to in-frame clones and leaves out a portion. Of about 87,000 clones in the sample, approximately 81% were seen once. Sample: peripheral blood, taken after recovery from COVID-19. All receptors derive from a human donor who had recovered from COVID-19. The CDR3 runs from the conserved cysteine through the conserved F or W. The D gene is left open where the match is weak. The size of a clone is reported for some rows only, either as once, few or many, or as a class for expanded clones.

j_gene	d_gene	abundance	v_gene	CDR3aa	CDR3nt
TRBJ2-5	.	few	TRBV20-1	CSANGEETQYF	TGCAGTGCTAACGGAGAAGAGACCCAGTACTTC
TRBJ2-3	.	few	TRBV28	CASSLGVMSQYF	TGTGCCAGCAGTTTAGGAGTGATGTCGCAGTATTTT
TRBJ2-7	TRBD1	.	TRBV19	CASSMGDRVIHEQYF	TGTGCCAGTAGTATGGGGGACAGGGTAATCCACGAGCAGTACTTC
TRBJ2-6	.	.	TRBV19	CASSVSGANVLTF	TGTGCCAGTAGCGTCTCTGGGGCCAACGTCCTGACTTTC
TRBJ2-6	.	.	TRBV6-5	CASSYGTLSGANVLTF	TGTGCCAGCAGTTACGGGACACTCTCTGGGGCCAACGTCCTGACTTTC
TRBJ2-1	.	.	TRBV7-9	CASSLAWGEQFF	TGTGCCAGCAGCTTAGCGTGGGGCGAGCAGTTCTTC
TRBJ1-2	.	.	TRBV7-2	CASSPGASVNYGYTF	TGTGCCAGCAGCCCGGGGGCAAGTGTTAACTATGGCTACACCTTC
TRBJ1-4	.	.	TRBV19	CASSRSGFNEKLFF	TGTGCCAGTAGTAGATCCGGGTTTAATGAAAAACTGTTTTTT
TRBJ2-5	.	.	TRBV4-3	CASSQGGDQETQYF	TGCGCCAGCAGCCAAGGGGGCGACCAAGAGACCCAGTACTTC
TRBJ2-5	TRBD2	.	TRBV9	CASSVGSGSNIGGKETQYF	TGTGCCAGCAGCGTAGGCAGCGGGAGTAATATAGGAGGGAAAGAGACCCAGTACTTC
TRBJ2-1	.	.	TRBV5-8	CASSRGLNEQFF	TGTGCCAGCAGCAGGGGCTTAAATGAGCAGTTCTTC
TRBJ1-5	.	.	TRBV2	CASSEAQRNHQPQHF	TGTGCCAGCAGTGAAGCGCAGAGGAACCATCAGCCCCAGCATTTT
TRBJ2-3	.	.	TRBV5-4	CASSLGRTDTQYF	TGTGCCAGCAGCTTGGGGCGCACAGATACGCAGTATTTT
TRBJ2-7	TRBD2	few	TRBV6-2/TRBV6-3	CASSSTNYNFGGRYEQYF	TGTGCCAGCAGTTCCACTAATTATAACTTTGGCGGGAGATACGAGCAGTACTTC
TRBJ1-2	.	few	TRBV6-2/TRBV6-3	CASSYRSETDGYTF	TGTGCCAGCAGTTACAGGTCGGAGACCGATGGCTACACCTTC
TRBJ2-1	TRBD2	.	TRBV5-5	CASSPSGVLSYNEQFF	TGTGCCAGCAGCCCTAGCGGGGTCCTCTCCTACAATGAGCAGTTCTTC
TRBJ1-2	TRBD1	once	TRBV7-2	CASSTFGTGRDGYTF	TGTGCCAGCAGCACTTTCGGGACAGGAAGGGATGGCTACACCTTC
TRBJ2-7	TRBD2	.	TRBV4-1	CASSQDPNRPSGRAMSSYEQYF	TGCGCCAGCAGCCAAGATCCCAATAGGCCTAGCGGGAGGGCCATGAGCTCCTACGAGCAGTACTTC
TRBJ1-1	.	.	TRBV4-3	CASSQDRAVENTEAFF	TGCGCCAGCAGCCAAGATCGGGCAGTAGAGAACACTGAAGCTTTCTTT
TRBJ2-7	.	.	TRBV4-3	CASSQDQTKAYEQYF	TGCGCCAGCAGCCAAGACCAGACTAAAGCCTACGAGCAGTACTTC
TRBJ2-2	TRBD1	.	TRBV29-1	CSAPGQGSTGELFF	TGCAGCGCTCCGGGACAGGGTAGCACCGGGGAGCTGTTTTTT
TRBJ2-1	TRBD2	.	TRBV5-6	CASSLFFASGNFYEQFF	TGTGCCAGCAGCTTGTTTTTTGCTAGCGGGAATTTTTATGAGCAGTTCTTC
TRBJ2-5	TRBD1	.	TRBV27	CASGLGTGKTETQYF	TGTGCCAGTGGCCTCGGGACAGGGAAAACTGAGACCCAGTACTTC
TRBJ2-7	.	once	TRBV5-4	CASSKKGVQLYEQYF	TGTGCCAGCAGCAAAAAGGGGGTTCAACTATACGAGCAGTACTTC
TRBJ2-7	.	.	TRBV5-5	CASSSGQFYEQYF	TGTGCCAGCAGCTCAGGACAGTTCTACGAGCAGTACTTC
TRBJ1-4	TRBD1	.	TRBV5-3	CARSPWGEQGAYRSNEKLFF	TGTGCCAGAAGCCCTTGGGGAGAACAGGGGGCTTACCGGAGCAATGAAAAACTGTTTTTT
TRBJ2-1	.	few	TRBV2	CASREQWTYNEQFF	TGTGCCAGCAGGGAACAGTGGACCTACAATGAGCAGTTCTTC
TRBJ2-4	.	.	TRBV19	CASSIGRENIQYF	TGTGCCAGTAGTATAGGTAGGGAAAACATTCAGTACTTC
TRBJ2-7	.	few	TRBV10-1	CASSVITYEQYF	TGCGCCAGCAGTGTCATAACCTACGAGCAGTACTTC
TRBJ2-7	.	.	TRBV7-6	CASSLIRDNPYEQYF	TGTGCCAGCAGCTTAATCAGGGATAATCCCTACGAGCAGTACTTC
TRBJ1-5	.	few	TRBV7-8	CASSFPNQPQHF	TGTGCCAGCAGCTTTCCCAATCAGCCCCAGCATTTT
TRBJ2-1	TRBD2	.	TRBV9	CASSVGLAGAVSQFF	TGTGCCAGCAGCGTAGGTCTAGCGGGGGCAGTTTCCCAGTTCTTC
TRBJ2-1	TRBD2	.	TRBV12-5	CASGRSRELAGWTYNEQFF	TGTGCTAGTGGTCGATCTCGCGAACTAGCGGGATGGACCTACAATGAGCAGTTCTTC
TRBJ2-1	.	.	TRBV27	CASSLTGTFYNEQFF	TGTGCCAGCAGTTTAACAGGGACCTTCTACAATGAGCAGTTCTTC
TRBJ2-2	.	.	TRBV7-6	CASSSRSGRRTGELFF	TGTGCCAGCAGCTCCCGGTCGGGGAGAAGGACCGGGGAGCTGTTTTTT
TRBJ2-3	.	.	TRBV5-1	CASSLEWTSTDTQYF	TGCGCCAGCAGCTTGGAATGGACTAGCACAGATACGCAGTATTTT
TRBJ2-7	TRBD2	.	TRBV12-3/TRBV12-4	CASSFSGTYEQYF	TGTGCCAGCAGTTTCAGCGGGACCTACGAGCAGTACTTC
TRBJ2-3	TRBD2	.	TRBV27	CASSFRAGAIHSTDTQYF	TGTGCCAGCAGTTTTAGAGCGGGAGCGATTCATAGCACAGATACGCAGTATTTT
TRBJ2-7	TRBD2	.	TRBV3-1/TRBV3-2	CASSQDNSGTSGPTYEQYF	TGTGCCAGCAGCCAAGATAATTCGGGGACTAGCGGGCCGACCTACGAGCAGTACTTC
TRBJ2-4	.	few	TRBV3-1/TRBV3-2	CASSQENWGVAKNIQYF	TGTGCCAGCAGCCAAGAAAACTGGGGGGTAGCCAAAAACATTCAGTACTTC
TRBJ2-1	TRBD2	.	TRBV7-3	CASSSQPVLASKNEQFF	TGTGCCAGCAGTTCACAACCCGTACTAGCGAGTAAGAATGAGCAGTTCTTC
TRBJ2-1	TRBD2	.	TRBV7-2	CASSLRTSIYNEQFF	TGTGCCAGCAGCCTACGGACTAGCATCTACAATGAGCAGTTCTTC
TRBJ2-1	.	.	TRBV27	CASSFGGVTYNEQFF	TGTGCCAGCAGTTTCGGAGGGGTGACCTACAATGAGCAGTTCTTC
TRBJ1-2	.	few	TRBV4-2	CASSQETGTVYGYTF	TGTGCCAGCAGCCAGGAGACAGGAACGGTCTATGGCTACACCTTC